Listed below are T cell receptor beta chains from one sample, sequenced in a study of shared clonotypes between healthy human individuals. This table comes from immunoSEQ multiplex PCR, and its TCRdb copy is limited to in-frame clones, with some not included. The table shows roughly 1,100,000 clones, with around 75% occurring only once. The specimen was memory CD4+ T cells sorted from blood. These receptors all stem from a young man in good health. The CDR3 runs from the conserved cysteine through the conserved F or W. A D gene is named only where the DNA matches it firmly. Clone size is not always given. Where it is, it says once, few, many or a class for expanded clones.

cdr3_nt: TGTGCCAGCAGCCTGATGGGGGGGGTGCAGCCCCAGCATTTT; cdr3_aa: CASSLMGGVQPQHF; v_call: TRBV7-2; clone_size: few; j_call: TRBJ1-5; d_call: NA
cdr3_nt: TGTGCCAGCAGTGACCAGACCGGTACTCAAGAGACCCAGTACTTC; cdr3_aa: CASSDQTGTQETQYF; v_call: TRBV25-1; clone_size: once; j_call: TRBJ2-5; d_call: NA
cdr3_nt: TGTGCCAGCAGCGTTCAGGGGTATTACACTGAAGCTTTCTTT; cdr3_aa: CASSVQGYYTEAFF; v_call: TRBV7-9; clone_size: few; j_call: TRBJ1-1; d_call: NA
cdr3_nt: TGCGCCAGCAGCCCTTCGAGATGGGCAGGGAACAACAATGAGCAGTTCTTC; cdr3_aa: CASSPSRWAGNNNEQFF; v_call: TRBV4-3; clone_size: NA; j_call: TRBJ2-1; d_call: NA
cdr3_nt: TGTGCCAGCAGCGACGGTGGCAGGACCCTGCAAGAGACCCAGTACTTC; cdr3_aa: CASSDGGRTLQETQYF; v_call: TRBV9; clone_size: NA; j_call: TRBJ2-5; d_call: NA
cdr3_nt: TGTGCCTGGAGTCGGACGGCCGGGGCTGAAGCTTTCTTT; cdr3_aa: CAWSRTAGAEAFF; v_call: TRBV30; clone_size: NA; j_call: TRBJ1-1; d_call: NA
cdr3_nt: TGTGCCAGCAGCTTAGGACCTGGTTCCTACGAGCAGTACTTC; cdr3_aa: CASSLGPGSYEQYF; v_call: TRBV7-8; clone_size: NA; j_call: TRBJ2-7; d_call: NA
cdr3_nt: TGTGCCAGCAGCTTGGGTCAAAATCAGCCCCAGCATTTT; cdr3_aa: CASSLGQNQPQHF; v_call: TRBV5-5; clone_size: few; j_call: TRBJ1-5; d_call: NA
cdr3_nt: TGCGCCAGCAGAGTCGGACTAGCGGGAGGGCCGTGGGAGACCCAGTACTTC; cdr3_aa: CASRVGLAGGPWETQYF; v_call: TRBV10-2; clone_size: once; j_call: TRBJ2-5; d_call: TRBD2
cdr3_nt: TGTGCCAGTAAGGACAGGGGAGTCTATGGCTACACCTTC; cdr3_aa: CASKDRGVYGYTF; v_call: TRBV19; clone_size: NA; j_call: TRBJ1-2; d_call: TRBD1
cdr3_nt: TGTGCCAGCAGTAGGACTAGCTCCTACAATGAGCAGTTCTTC; cdr3_aa: CASSRTSSYNEQFF; v_call: TRBV6-5; clone_size: once; j_call: TRBJ2-1; d_call: TRBD2
cdr3_nt: TGTGCCAGCAGCTCGGGACTAGCAACAGATACGCAGTATTTT; cdr3_aa: CASSSGLATDTQYF; v_call: TRBV9; clone_size: NA; j_call: TRBJ2-3; d_call: TRBD2
cdr3_nt: TGCGCCAGCAGCTTGGAGGCATTGGTCTATGGCTACACCTTC; cdr3_aa: CASSLEALVYGYTF; v_call: TRBV5-1; clone_size: NA; j_call: TRBJ1-2; d_call: NA
cdr3_nt: TGTGCCAGCAGCCCTACAGGGAAAGTAGGCACTGAAGCTTTCTTT; cdr3_aa: CASSPTGKVGTEAFF; v_call: TRBV7-6; clone_size: NA; j_call: TRBJ1-1; d_call: NA
cdr3_nt: TGTGCCAGCATCTCAAGGACAGGGGGCGTCAACTATGGCTACACCTTC; cdr3_aa: CASISRTGGVNYGYTF; v_call: TRBV28; clone_size: NA; j_call: TRBJ1-2; d_call: TRBD1
cdr3_nt: TGTGCCAGCAGCGCCCCCGACTCACCCGGGGAGCTGTTTTTT; cdr3_aa: CASSAPDSPGELFF; v_call: TRBV9; clone_size: NA; j_call: TRBJ2-2; d_call: NA